What follows is one T cell receptor beta chain and its context. Original processing methods: Cell counts per sample came from amplifying reference gene primers. This table comes from immunoSEQ multiplex PCR, and its TCRdb copy is limited to in-frame clones, with some not included. The V and J calls and clone size are taken from that table; D and trimming were inferred from the DNA. Altogether 90,000 to 100,000 clones are present, approximately 81% being singletons, with the ten largest covering more than 30%. The data were taken from a study of blood T cell repertoires in COVID-19. The wider study: PBMCs, B-cell-depleted T cells, or T cells provided the cDNA or gDNA that made up the material.

V was cut by 4 bases and J by 0 bases, with 10 bases left in between. The CDR3 has 15 amino acids. The germline V gene encodes CDR1 SGHTA and CDR2 FQGTGA. The receptor's source is a man aged 80 or over with acute or convalescent COVID-19. The sample consisted of peripheral blood. The rearrangement uses TRBV7-3 and TRBJ2-1; D possibly corresponds to TRBD2 (5 bases). CDR3 protein: CASSSERSSYNEQFF. The CDR3 region has the DNA TGTGCCAGCAGCTCCGAGCGGAGCTCCTACAATGAGCAGTTCTTC.